Listed here are 32 T cell receptor beta chains from one sample, sequenced in a study of radiation and T cells in renal cell carcinoma. Treatment described: 15 Gy SBRT to primary tumor, nephrectomy 4 weeks later. The method was immunoSEQ multiplex PCR; TCRdb's version includes in-frame clones alone and lacks a portion of them. The sample consists of under 20,000 clones, just over 60% of them appearing once. This material consisted of tumor tissue, taken from a patient whose treatment included radiotherapy and nephrectomy. All receptors derive from a woman in her 70s with renal cell carcinoma.

The chain joins TRBV7-6 to TRBJ2-6; TRBD2 might be the D (5 bases). The CDR3 totals 15 residues. Germline-derived CDR1 and CDR2 are SGHVS and FNYEAQ. Trimming shortened V by 5 bases and J by 0 bases, and 8 bases separated the two germline ends. The CDR3 sequence is CASSTRGSGANVLTF. Here the CDR3 DNA reads TGTGCCAGCAGCACACGGGGCTCTGGGGCCAACGTCCTGACTTTC.

J is TRBJ1-1 and V is TRBV19; 7 bases are shared with TRBD1. The CDR3 contains 14 residues. J lost 4 bases, V lost 7 bases, and 9 bases had no gene match. Germline-derived CDR1 and CDR2 are LNHDA and SQIVND (reference sequence). CDR3 nucleotide sequence: TGTGCCAGTATTCAGACAGGGTCTGTCACTGAAGCTTTCTTT. It codes for CASIQTGSVTEAFF.

This clone turned up a few times. This chain links TRBV29-1 with TRBJ2-7, with D possibly being TRBD1 or TRBD2 (6 bases each). Germline V CDR1 and CDR2: SQVTM, ANQGSEA. The CDR3 sequence is 16 residues long. The V end was cut by 2 bases, the J end by 1 base, with 18 bases between. The CDR3 sequence is CSVELGRGGRSYEQYF. CDR3 DNA: TGCAGCGTTGAATTAGGCAGGGGAGGACGATCCTACGAGCAGTACTTC.

This clone came up once. V usage is TRBV11-1 and J usage is TRBJ2-3, with 7 bases identical to TRBD2. The V gene's germline CDR1 is SGHAT and CDR2 FQDESV (reference sequence). The CDR3 is 15 residues long. Trimming cost V 5 bases and J 4 bases; bases outside gene matches: 9. In DNA, the CDR3 is TGTGCCAGCAGCGGACTAGTCAACGGCGCAGATACGCAGTATTTT. Its protein product is CASSGLVNGADTQYF.

This clone was recorded a few times. The genes are TRBV11-3 and TRBJ1-5; the D is unclear. V lost 1 base, J lost 2 bases, and 0 bases lay in between. Germline V gives CDR1 SGHNT, CDR2 YENEEA. There are 12 residues in the CDR3. The CDR3 loop reads CASSLGNQPQHF. As DNA, the CDR3 is TGTGCCAGCAGCTTAGGCAATCAGCCCCAGCATTTT.

The chain is built from TRBV28 and TRBJ1-2, with 7 bases that match TRBD1. CDR1 and CDR2 from the germline V gene are MDHEN and SYDVKM. The junction had 15 bases not matched to a gene; V was cut back by 6 bases and J by 8 bases. The CDR3 is made up of 15 amino acids. CDR3 sequence reads: CASRPGGGSARGYTF. CDR3 bases: TGTGCCAGCAGGCCAGGGGGGGGCAGCGCCCGAGGCTACACCTTC.

Relative to its sample, this clone is medium-sized (0.01 to 0.1%). This chain uses TRBV29-1 with TRBJ1-3; no definite D call. The V gene's germline CDR1 is SQVTM and CDR2 ANQGSEA. Trimming took off 2 bases at V and 2 bases at J, with 4 bases between the two ends. The CDR3 has 12 amino acids. The chain's CDR3 is CSVEITGNTIYF. CDR3 sequence (DNA): TGCAGCGTTGAAATTACTGGAAACACCATATATTTT.

This clone was counted between two and nine times. The CDR3 loop is CASSWDIPTEQFF. The CDR3 region has the DNA TGTGCCAGCAGCTGGGACATTCCGACAGAGCAGTTCTTT. V usage is TRBV5-4 and J usage is TRBJ1-1; TRBD1 might be the D (6 bases). The CDR3 runs to 13 residues. Per the germline V gene, CDR1 is SGHNT and CDR2 is YYREEE (reference sequence). With 3 bases removed from V and 14 bases from J, the gap between germline ends came to 20 bases.

The chain has TRBV7-3 and TRBJ2-1; TRBD2 agrees at 9 bases. Germline assignment: CDR1 SGHTA and CDR2 FQGTGA. The CDR3 consists of 16 residues. J lost 3 bases, V lost 2 bases, and 5 bases had no gene match. This CDR3 is CASSLRGTSHYNEQFF. CDR3 DNA sequence: TGTGCCAGCAGCTTACGGGGGACTAGCCACTACAATGAGCAGTTCTTC.

J is TRBJ2-2 and V is TRBV5-1; tentatively, D is TRBD2 (7 bases). This CDR3 has 16 residues. V was pared by 4 bases and J by 1 base, with 14 bases between. Germline CDR1 is SGHRS and CDR2 is YFSETQ. The CDR3 is CASSPGGRLNTGELFF. The CDR3 DNA follows: TGCGCCAGCAGCCCCGGGGGGCGGCTGAACACCGGGGAGCTGTTTTTT. The full variable domain, completed using reference TRBV5-1 and TRBJ2-2, is KAGVTQTPRYLIKTRGQQVTLSCSPISGHRSVSWYQQTPGQGLQFLFEYFSETQRNKGNFPGRFSGRQFSNSRSEMNVSTLELGDSALYLCASSPGGRLNTGELFFGEGSRLTVL.

This clone is labeled as medium-sized. The V gene is TRBV5-4, the J gene TRBJ1-1; D may be TRBD1 (5 bases). This CDR3 spans 15 amino acids. V was cut by 3 bases and J by 0 bases, with 12 bases left in between. CDR1 is SGHNT and CDR2 is YYREEE in the germline V gene (reference sequence). CDR3 DNA sequence: TGTGCCAGCAGCTCCGGGACGGGTATGAACACTGAAGCTTTCTTT. As protein: CASSSGTGMNTEAFF.

The CDR3 coding sequence is TGTGCCAGCACCGACAGCTACGAGCAGTACTTC. Encoded protein: CASTDSYEQYF. The chain combines TRBV2 with TRBJ2-7, with D possibly TRBD1 on 5 matching bases. V was cut by 7 bases and J by 3 bases, with 7 bases left in between. Germline CDR1 SNHLY, CDR2 FYNNEI. The length of the CDR3 is 11 residues.

The DNA of the CDR3 is TGTGCCAGCAGCCCCGGACAGCAGCAGTTCTTC. Residues: CASSPGQQQFF. The rearrangement uses TRBV11-2 and TRBJ2-1; the D gene is possibly TRBD1 (6 bases). Germline V gene lookup returns CDR1 SGHAT and CDR2 FQNNGV. V was pared by 5 bases and J by 11 bases, with 10 bases between. The CDR3 runs to 11 residues.

The chain recombines TRBV19 with TRBJ2-3; D is ambiguous. V shed 1 base and J shed 0 bases, with 5 bases lying between them. Germline CDR1 is LNHDA and CDR2 is SQIVND (reference sequence). CDR3 size: 14 residues. The CDR3 region has the DNA TGTGCCAGTAGTATAGGCGGTAGCACAGATACGCAGTATTTT. It codes for CASSIGGSTDTQYF.

This clone was found a few times. V and J are TRBV6-5 and TRBJ1-5; D is unresolved. CDR3 length: 13 amino acids. Looked up from germline, CDR1 is MNHEY and CDR2 is SVGAGI. Trimming removed 1 base from V and 6 bases from J, with 7 bases in between. The CDR3 here is CASSYLLGQPQHF. In DNA form, the CDR3 reads TGTGCCAGCAGTTACTTACTGGGTCAGCCCCAGCATTTT.

This clone was seen a handful of times. V usage is TRBV6-5 and J usage is TRBJ1-2; D gene uncertain. Trimming took 2 bases from V and 8 from J, leaving 18 bases between them. Germline V gene lookup returns CDR1 MNHEY and CDR2 SVGAGI. This CDR3 has 15 residues. CDR3 in DNA: TGTGCCAGCAGTTACCTCCCACACCGACCGGACGGCTACACCTTC. Translating gives CASSYLPHRPDGYTF.

The rearrangement uses TRBV7-2 and TRBJ2-7, with 9 bases identical to TRBD2. Germline CDR1 SGHTA, CDR2 FQGNSA. This CDR3 has 14 residues. Trimming at V came to 5 bases and at J to 5 bases, leaving 7 bases not matched to a gene. CDR3 in DNA: TGTGCCAGCAGCCCAAGGACTAGCGTCGACGAGCAGTACTTC. It specifies CASSPRTSVDEQYF.

The chain carries TRBV11-3 and TRBJ2-7; the D is unclear. This CDR3 spans 11 amino acids. Trimming pared 3 bases from V and 6 bases from J, leaving 6 bases between. The germline gives CDR1 SGHNT, CDR2 YENEEA. The CDR3 sequence: CASSLVGEQYF. The CDR3 bases are TGTGCCAGCAGCTTGGTGGGCGAGCAGTACTTC.

This clone was observed once. The chain couples TRBV29-1 to TRBJ2-3; D tentatively reads TRBD1 or TRBD2 (5 bases each). The CDR3 is 12 amino acids. Germline values: CDR1 SQVTM, CDR2 ANQGSEA. Trimming removed 5 bases at V and 5 bases at J, with 11 bases between. CDR3 nucleotide sequence: TGCAGCGTTCGACCTGGGGGAGATACGCAGTATTTT. It specifies CSVRPGGDTQYF.

This chain joins TRBV6-5 and TRBJ2-3; 13 positions match TRBD2. The CDR3 runs to 16 residues. V lost 0 bases and J lost 4; bases outside the gene matches: 1. Germline CDR1 and CDR2: MNHEY and SVGAGI. This chain's CDR3 is CASSYSLAGGPDTQYF. In DNA form, the CDR3 reads TGTGCCAGCAGTTACTCACTAGCGGGGGGGCCAGATACGCAGTATTTT.

The chain couples TRBV27 to TRBJ1-3; D is unresolved. V was pared by 2 bases and J by 0 bases, with 5 bases between. Per germline, CDR1 MNHEY and CDR2 SMNVEV (reference sequence). CDR3 length: 14 amino acids. The CDR3 sequence: CASSLASSGNTIYF. DNA of the CDR3: TGTGCCAGCAGTTTAGCTAGCTCTGGAAACACCATATATTTT.

The genes are TRBV9 and TRBJ2-2; the D gene is possibly TRBD1 (6 bases). V lost 2 bases and J lost 1, with 9 bases in between. The CDR3 has 15 amino acids. From germline, CDR1 is SGDLS and CDR2 YYNGEE. This chain's CDR3 is CASSVGQWNTGELFF. CDR3 nucleotide sequence: TGTGCCAGCAGCGTTGGACAGTGGAACACCGGGGAGCTGTTTTTT.

The V and J genes are TRBV28 and TRBJ1-5, with 8 nucleotides matching TRBD1. The V gene's germline CDR1 is MDHEN and CDR2 SYDVKM. The CDR3 sequence is 16 residues long. V was pared by 5 bases and J by 7 bases, with 13 bases of the junction left unmatched. The CDR3 nucleotides are TGTGCCAGCAGTACCCCCGGGACAGGCGAGGGACAGCCCCAGCATTTT. Amino acid sequence: CASSTPGTGEGQPQHF.

V is TRBV28 and J is TRBJ2-3; D is unresolved. This CDR3 has 11 residues. Trimming took off 6 bases at V and 2 bases at J, with 3 bases between the two ends. The V gene's germline CDR1 is MDHEN and CDR2 SYDVKM. The CDR3 sequence is CASSTTDTQYF. CDR3 in DNA: TGTGCCAGCAGCACCACAGATACGCAGTATTTT.

The rearrangement uses TRBV5-1 and TRBJ2-6, with 8 bases aligning to TRBD1. V was pared by 4 bases and J by 8 bases, with 5 bases of the junction left unmatched. Looked up from germline, CDR1 is SGHRS and CDR2 is YFSETQ. The CDR3 totals 14 residues. The CDR3 is CASSKSGGTNVLTF. Written as DNA, the CDR3 is TGCGCCAGCAGCAAATCAGGGGGCACCAACGTCCTGACTTTC. The full variable domain, with the rest looked up from reference TRBV5-1 and TRBJ2-6, is KAGVTQTPRYLIKTRGQQVTLSCSPISGHRSVSWYQQTPGQGLQFLFEYFSETQRNKGNFPGRFSGRQFSNSRSEMNVSTLELGDSALYLCASSKSGGTNVLTFGAGSRLTVL.

This clone came up a few times. The chain combines TRBV5-6 with TRBJ2-7, with 7 bases matching TRBD1. The CDR3 covers 15 residues. CDR1 is SGHDT, CDR2 YYEEEE, per germline. Losses at the gene ends were 4 bases for V and 2 bases for J; bases not matched to a gene: 9. CDR3 bases: TGTGCCAGCAGCCTACTGACGGGACAGACCTACGAGCAGTACTTC. This sequence encodes CASSLLTGQTYEQYF.

The chain uses TRBV30 and TRBJ2-3; maybe TRBD2 (7 bases). The CDR3 extends over 17 amino acids. The V gene lost 0 bases and the J gene lost 4 bases, with 20 bases spanning the gap. Germline V gene lookup returns CDR1 GTSNPN and CDR2 SVGIG (reference sequence). In DNA, the CDR3 is TGTGCCTGGAGTGTAGGGTTAGGGGGGGACCTCCCAGATACGCAGTATTTT. It specifies CAWSVGLGGDLPDTQYF.

The gene calls are TRBV15 and TRBJ2-5; D may be TRBD1 (6 bases). The CDR3 consists of 16 residues. Trimming left V 1 base short and J 4 bases short, with 16 bases between. Germline loops: CDR1 LNHNV, CDR2 YYDKDF (reference sequence). CDR3 loop: CATSRVPQGIGETQYF. The CDR3 DNA reads as TGTGCCACCAGCAGAGTCCCACAGGGAATAGGAGAGACCCAGTACTTC.

V and J are TRBV4-2 and TRBJ2-5; 13 bases line up with TRBD2. The CDR3 runs 18 residues. Germline values: CDR1 LGHNA, CDR2 YNFKEQ. Losses at the gene ends were 3 bases for V and 0 bases for J; bases not matched to a gene: 7. The CDR3 sequence is CASSHPTSGGSNQETQYF. The CDR3 DNA sequence: TGTGCCAGCAGCCACCCGACTAGCGGGGGGTCCAACCAAGAGACCCAGTACTTC.

The V and J genes are TRBV7-9 and TRBJ2-5; the match to TRBD2 covers 11 bases. With 3 bases clipped from V and 5 bases from J, the junction kept 2 bases outside the gene matches. CDR3 length: 14 amino acids. Looked up from germline, CDR1 is SEHNR and CDR2 is FQNEAQ (reference sequence). CDR3 sequence: CASSFSGGVETQYF. The CDR3 bases are TGTGCCAGCAGCTTTAGCGGGGGGGTTGAGACCCAGTACTTC.

The J gene is TRBJ2-3, the V gene TRBV4-2; D is ambiguous. This CDR3 has 15 residues. The V and J ends lost 0 bases and 2 bases respectively, with 9 bases between them. The V gene's germline CDR1 is LGHNA and CDR2 YNFKEQ. In DNA form, the CDR3 reads TGTGCCAGCAGCCAAGATGGTGCCTTCACAGATACGCAGTATTTT. This translates into CASSQDGAFTDTQYF.

This clone was observed a handful of times. The genes are TRBV4-3 and TRBJ1-1; possible D gene TRBD1, 5 bases. Between the trimmed V and J ends, which lost 1 base and 6 bases, there was a span of 9 bases. The germline gives CDR1 LGHNA, CDR2 YSLEER. The CDR3 loop spans 13 amino acids. For the CDR3, the DNA is TGCGCCAGCAGCCAAGTCCAGGGATCTGAAGCTTTCTTT. Its protein product is CASSQVQGSEAFF.